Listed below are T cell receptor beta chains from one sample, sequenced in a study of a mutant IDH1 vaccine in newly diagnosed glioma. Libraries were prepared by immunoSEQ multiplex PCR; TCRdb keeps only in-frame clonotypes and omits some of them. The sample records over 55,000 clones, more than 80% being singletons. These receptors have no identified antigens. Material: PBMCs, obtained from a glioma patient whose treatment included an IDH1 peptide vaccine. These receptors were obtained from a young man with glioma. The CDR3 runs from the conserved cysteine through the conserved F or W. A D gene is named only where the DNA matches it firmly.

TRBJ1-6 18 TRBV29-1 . CSVEGQTDGLARNSPLHF
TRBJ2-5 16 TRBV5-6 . CASSLGGDPAQETQYF
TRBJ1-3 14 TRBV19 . CASSINHSGNTIYF
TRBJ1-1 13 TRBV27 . CASSPPWNTEAFF
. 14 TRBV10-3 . CAISERGLAYEQYF
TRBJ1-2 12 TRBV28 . CASSLYGDGYTF
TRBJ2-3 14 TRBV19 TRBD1 CASRKQGGTDTQYF
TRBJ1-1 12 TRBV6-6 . CASSYSDTEAFF
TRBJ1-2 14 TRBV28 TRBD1 CASSRDRARYGYTF
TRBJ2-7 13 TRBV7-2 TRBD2 CASGRLAGTEQYF
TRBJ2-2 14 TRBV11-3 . CASSPQANTGELFF
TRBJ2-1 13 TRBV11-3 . CASSLAVGNEQFF
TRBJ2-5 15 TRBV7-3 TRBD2 CASSLAGGYQETQYF
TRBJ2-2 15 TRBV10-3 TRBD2 CAIMCTSGRIGELFF
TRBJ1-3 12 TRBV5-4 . CASSLQGNTIYF
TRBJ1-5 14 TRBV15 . CATSRDLGDQPQHF
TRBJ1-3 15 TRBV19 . CASSRRGAYGNTIYF
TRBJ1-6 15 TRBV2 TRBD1 CASFRDSFFNSPLHF
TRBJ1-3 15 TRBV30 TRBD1 CAWNTGAISGNTIYF
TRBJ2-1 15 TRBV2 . CASSQTPGLYNEQFF
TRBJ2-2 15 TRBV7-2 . CASASQWGNTGELFF
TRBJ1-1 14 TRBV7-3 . CASSLTGADTEAFF
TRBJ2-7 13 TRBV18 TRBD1 CASSPGQGMEQYF
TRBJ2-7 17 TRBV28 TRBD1 CASSLGQGDASFYEQYF
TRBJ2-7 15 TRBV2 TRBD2 CASSWTAGGPGEQYF
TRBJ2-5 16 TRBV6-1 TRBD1 CASSGDRLRGQETQYF
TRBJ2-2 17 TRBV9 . CASSGGQSPPTTGELFF
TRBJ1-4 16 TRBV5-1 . CASSLEAPAGGEKLFF
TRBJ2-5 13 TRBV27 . CASGKRGEETQYF
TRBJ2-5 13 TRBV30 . CAWSGGGRETQYF
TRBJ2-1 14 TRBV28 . CASSLVGSYNEQFF
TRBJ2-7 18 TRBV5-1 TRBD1 CASSIRTGFFAGGSEQYF
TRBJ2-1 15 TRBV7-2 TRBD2 CASSFGTSGGYEQFF
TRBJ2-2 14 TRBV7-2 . CASSFYTNTGELFF
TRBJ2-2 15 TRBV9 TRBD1 CASSVTQGSPGELFF
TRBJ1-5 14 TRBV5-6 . CASSLISRPQPQHF
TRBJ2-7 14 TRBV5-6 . CASSSGGKTYEQYF
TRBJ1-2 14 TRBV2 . CASSEESGNYGYTF
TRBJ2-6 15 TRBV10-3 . CAISVGSSGANVLTF
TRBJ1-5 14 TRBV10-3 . CAISEGGSNQPQHF
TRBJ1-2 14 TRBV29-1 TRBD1 CSVGEGAQAKGYTF
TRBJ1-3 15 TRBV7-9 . CASSPRAYSGNTIYF
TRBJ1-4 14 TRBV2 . CASSYTRPSEKLFF
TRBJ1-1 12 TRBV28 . CASSQGGTEAFF
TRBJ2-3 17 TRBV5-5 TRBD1 CASSKGTAWPYTDTQYF
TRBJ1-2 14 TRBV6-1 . CASRKQGANYGYTF
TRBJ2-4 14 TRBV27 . CASSLLGRGGIQYF
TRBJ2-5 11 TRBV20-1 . CSAGPRGTQYF
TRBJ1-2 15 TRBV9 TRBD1 CASSPGQGKNYGYTF
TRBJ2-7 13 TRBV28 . CASTQGPGGEQYF
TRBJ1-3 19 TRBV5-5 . CASSFFRIGQRGTGNTIYF
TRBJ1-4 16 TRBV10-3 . CAISGQGPTTNEKLFF
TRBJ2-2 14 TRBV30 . CALDSHANTGELFF
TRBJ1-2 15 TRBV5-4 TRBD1 CASSRTGVQNYGYTF
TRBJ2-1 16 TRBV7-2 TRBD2 CASSLLGLAGGYEQFF
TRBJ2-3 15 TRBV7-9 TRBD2 CASTGLREGTDTQYF
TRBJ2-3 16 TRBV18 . CASSPPTGGGGDTQYF
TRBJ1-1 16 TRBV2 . CASSDIGGPRVDGAFF
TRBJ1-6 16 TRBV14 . CASSQDLGQYNSPLHF
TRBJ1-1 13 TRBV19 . CASNNRDSTEAFF